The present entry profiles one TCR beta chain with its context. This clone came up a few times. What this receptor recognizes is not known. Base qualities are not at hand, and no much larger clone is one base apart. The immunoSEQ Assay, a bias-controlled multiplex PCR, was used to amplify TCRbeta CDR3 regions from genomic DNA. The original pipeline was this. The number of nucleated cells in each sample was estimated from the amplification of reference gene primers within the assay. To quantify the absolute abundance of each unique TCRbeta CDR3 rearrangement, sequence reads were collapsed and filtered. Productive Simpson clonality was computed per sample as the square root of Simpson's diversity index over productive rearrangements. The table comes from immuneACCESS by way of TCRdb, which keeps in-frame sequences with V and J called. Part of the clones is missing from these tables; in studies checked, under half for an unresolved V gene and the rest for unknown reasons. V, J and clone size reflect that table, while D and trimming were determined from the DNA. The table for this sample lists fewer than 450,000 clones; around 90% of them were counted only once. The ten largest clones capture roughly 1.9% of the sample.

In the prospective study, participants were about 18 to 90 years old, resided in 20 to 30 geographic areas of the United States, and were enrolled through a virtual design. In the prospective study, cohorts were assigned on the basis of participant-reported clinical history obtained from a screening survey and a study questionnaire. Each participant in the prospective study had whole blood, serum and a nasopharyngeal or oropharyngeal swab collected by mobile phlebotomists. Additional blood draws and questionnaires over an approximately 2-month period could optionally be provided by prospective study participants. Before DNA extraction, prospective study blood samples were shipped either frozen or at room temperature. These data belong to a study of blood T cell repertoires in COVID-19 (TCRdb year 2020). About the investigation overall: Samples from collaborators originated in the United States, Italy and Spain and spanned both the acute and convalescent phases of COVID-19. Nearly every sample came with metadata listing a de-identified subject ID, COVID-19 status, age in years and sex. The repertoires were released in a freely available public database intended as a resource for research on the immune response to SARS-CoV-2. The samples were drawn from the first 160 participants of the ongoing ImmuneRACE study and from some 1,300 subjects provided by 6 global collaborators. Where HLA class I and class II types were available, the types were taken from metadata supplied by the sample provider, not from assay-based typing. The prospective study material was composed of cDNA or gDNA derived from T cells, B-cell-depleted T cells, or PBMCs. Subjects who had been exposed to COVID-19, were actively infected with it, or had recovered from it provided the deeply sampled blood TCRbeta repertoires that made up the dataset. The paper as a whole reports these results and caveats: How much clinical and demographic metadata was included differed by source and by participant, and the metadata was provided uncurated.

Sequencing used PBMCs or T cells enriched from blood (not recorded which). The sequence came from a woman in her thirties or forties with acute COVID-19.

The CDR3 protein is CASSAAPGFWGGTEAFF. The base sequence is TGTGCCAGCAGCGCAGCCCCAGGGTTTTGGGGTGGGACTGAAGCTTTCTTT. Recombination linked TRBV9 to TRBJ1-1, with a weak D call of TRBD1 (5 bases match). V lost 3 bases and J lost 5 bases; the stretch between them is 23 bases long. The germline V gene yields SGDLS for CDR1 and YYNGEE for CDR2. Inclusive of the bounding cysteine and phenylalanine, the CDR3 is 17 residues long. The retained sequence is limited to the CDR3, 51 bases, with the frame set at the first base.